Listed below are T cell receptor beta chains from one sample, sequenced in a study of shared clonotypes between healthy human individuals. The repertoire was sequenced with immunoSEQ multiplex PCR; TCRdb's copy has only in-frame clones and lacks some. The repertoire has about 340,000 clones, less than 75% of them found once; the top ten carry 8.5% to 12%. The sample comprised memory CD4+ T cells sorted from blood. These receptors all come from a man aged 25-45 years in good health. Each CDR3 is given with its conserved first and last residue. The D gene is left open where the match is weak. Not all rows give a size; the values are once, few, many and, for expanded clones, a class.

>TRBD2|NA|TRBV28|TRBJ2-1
CASSPTSGRAREQFF
TGTGCCAGCAGCCCTACTAGCGGGAGGGCCCGGGAGCAGTTCTTC
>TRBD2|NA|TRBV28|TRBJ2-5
CASSILALWRGETQYF
TGTGCCAGCAGTATACTAGCCCTATGGCGGGGGGAGACCCAGTACTTC
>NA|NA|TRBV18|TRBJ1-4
CASSPLGGTEKLFF
TGTGCCAGCTCACCACTTGGAGGTACCGAAAAACTGTTTTTT
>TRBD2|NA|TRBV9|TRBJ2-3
CASSVSGGVDTQYF
TGTGCCAGCAGCGTGAGCGGGGGGGTAGATACGCAGTATTTT
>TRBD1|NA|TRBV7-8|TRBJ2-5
CASSLDRGRVFVGAQYF
TGTGCCAGCAGCTTAGACAGGGGTCGGGTTTTCGTGGGGGCCCAGTACTTC
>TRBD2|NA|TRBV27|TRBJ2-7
CASSPYQAGVPYEQYF
TGTGCCAGCAGTCCATATCAAGCGGGAGTACCCTACGAGCAGTACTTC
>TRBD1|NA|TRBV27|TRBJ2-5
CASSFGRMGTGVLEETQYF
TGTGCCAGCAGTTTTGGGAGGATGGGGACAGGGGTTTTGGAGGAGACCCAGTACTTC
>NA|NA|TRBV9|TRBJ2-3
CASSVDNPSTDTQYF
TGTGCCAGCAGCGTAGACAACCCTAGCACAGATACGCAGTATTTT
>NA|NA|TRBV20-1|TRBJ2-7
CSAGSIYEQYF
TGCAGTGCGGGTTCGATCTACGAGCAGTACTTC
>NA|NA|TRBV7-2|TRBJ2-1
CASSPMAGYNEQFF
TGTGCCAGCAGCCCGATGGCAGGATACAATGAGCAGTTCTTC
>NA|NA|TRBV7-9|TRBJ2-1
CASSLRDFGLNEQFF
TGTGCCAGCAGCCTCAGGGACTTCGGGTTGAATGAGCAGTTCTTC
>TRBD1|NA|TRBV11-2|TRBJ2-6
CASSPWDSSGANVLTF
TGTGCCAGCAGCCCATGGGACAGCTCTGGGGCCAACGTCCTGACTTTC
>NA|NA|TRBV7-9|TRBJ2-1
CASRPQGSSSYNEQFF
TGTGCCAGCAGACCACAGGGATCGAGCTCCTACAATGAGCAGTTCTTC
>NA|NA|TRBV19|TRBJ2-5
CASTPTGVETQYF
TGTGCCAGCACCCCGACTGGGGTGGAGACCCAGTACTTC
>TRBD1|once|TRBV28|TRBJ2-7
CASTVVGGDEQYF
TGTGCCAGCACCGTGGTAGGGGGCGACGAGCAGTACTTC
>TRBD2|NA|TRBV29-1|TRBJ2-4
CSVSTSLGKNIQYF
TGCAGCGTCTCGACTAGCCTTGGCAAAAACATTCAGTACTTC
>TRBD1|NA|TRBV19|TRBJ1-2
CASSRLGTGVGLDGYTF
TGTGCCAGTAGTAGACTCGGGACAGGGGTCGGCCTTGATGGCTACACCTTC
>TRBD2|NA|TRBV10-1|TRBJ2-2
CASSEQVAGAGELFF
TGCGCCAGCAGTGAGCAAGTAGCGGGTGCCGGGGAGCTGTTTTTT
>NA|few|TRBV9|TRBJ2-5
CASSVLPSVGETQYF
TGTGCCAGCAGCGTATTGCCTAGCGTGGGGGAGACCCAGTACTTC
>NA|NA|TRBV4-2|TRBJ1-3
CASSQDWTAGNTIYF
TGTGCCAGCAGCCAAGACTGGACAGCCGGAAACACCATATATTTT
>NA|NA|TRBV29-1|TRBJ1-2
CSVVSSIYGYTF
TGCAGCGTTGTTTCCTCCATCTATGGCTACACCTTC
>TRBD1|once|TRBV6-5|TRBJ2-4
CASSNPGQAKNIQYF
TGTGCCAGCAGTAACCCGGGACAGGCGAAAAACATTCAGTACTTC
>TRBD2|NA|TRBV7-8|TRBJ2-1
CASSSLEGGPHNEQFF
TGTGCCAGCAGCTCCTTGGAGGGAGGGCCCCACAATGAGCAGTTCTTC
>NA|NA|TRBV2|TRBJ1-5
CASNGLGFNQPQHF
TGTGCCAGCAACGGACTAGGGTTCAATCAGCCCCAGCATTTT
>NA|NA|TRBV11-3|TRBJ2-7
CASSPNGLSYEQYF
TGTGCCAGCAGCCCGAACGGTCTATCCTACGAGCAGTACTTC
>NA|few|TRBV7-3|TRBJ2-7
CASYPAPYEQYF
TGTGCCAGCTATCCCGCCCCCTACGAGCAGTACTTC
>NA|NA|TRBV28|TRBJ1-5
CASRLGTVNSNQPQHF
TGTGCCAGCAGACTCGGGACCGTCAATAGCAATCAGCCCCAGCATTTT
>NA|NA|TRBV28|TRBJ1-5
CASSILQPQSNQPQHF
TGTGCCAGCAGTATTTTACAGCCCCAGTCAAATCAGCCCCAGCATTTT
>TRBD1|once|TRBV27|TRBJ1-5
CASSLFSGTGVQPQHF
TGTGCCAGCAGTTTGTTCTCCGGGACAGGGGTGCAGCCCCAGCATTTT